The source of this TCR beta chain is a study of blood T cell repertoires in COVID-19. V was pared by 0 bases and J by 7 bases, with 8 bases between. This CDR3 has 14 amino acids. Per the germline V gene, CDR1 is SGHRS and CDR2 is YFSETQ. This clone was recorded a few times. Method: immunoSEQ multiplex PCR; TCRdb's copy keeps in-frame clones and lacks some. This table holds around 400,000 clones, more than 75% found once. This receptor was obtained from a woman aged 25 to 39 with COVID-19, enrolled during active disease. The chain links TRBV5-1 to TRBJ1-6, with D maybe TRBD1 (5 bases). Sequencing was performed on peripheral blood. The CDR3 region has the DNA TGCGCCAGCAGCTTGGACTACAGGAATTCACCCCTCCACTTT. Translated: CASSLDYRNSPLHF.